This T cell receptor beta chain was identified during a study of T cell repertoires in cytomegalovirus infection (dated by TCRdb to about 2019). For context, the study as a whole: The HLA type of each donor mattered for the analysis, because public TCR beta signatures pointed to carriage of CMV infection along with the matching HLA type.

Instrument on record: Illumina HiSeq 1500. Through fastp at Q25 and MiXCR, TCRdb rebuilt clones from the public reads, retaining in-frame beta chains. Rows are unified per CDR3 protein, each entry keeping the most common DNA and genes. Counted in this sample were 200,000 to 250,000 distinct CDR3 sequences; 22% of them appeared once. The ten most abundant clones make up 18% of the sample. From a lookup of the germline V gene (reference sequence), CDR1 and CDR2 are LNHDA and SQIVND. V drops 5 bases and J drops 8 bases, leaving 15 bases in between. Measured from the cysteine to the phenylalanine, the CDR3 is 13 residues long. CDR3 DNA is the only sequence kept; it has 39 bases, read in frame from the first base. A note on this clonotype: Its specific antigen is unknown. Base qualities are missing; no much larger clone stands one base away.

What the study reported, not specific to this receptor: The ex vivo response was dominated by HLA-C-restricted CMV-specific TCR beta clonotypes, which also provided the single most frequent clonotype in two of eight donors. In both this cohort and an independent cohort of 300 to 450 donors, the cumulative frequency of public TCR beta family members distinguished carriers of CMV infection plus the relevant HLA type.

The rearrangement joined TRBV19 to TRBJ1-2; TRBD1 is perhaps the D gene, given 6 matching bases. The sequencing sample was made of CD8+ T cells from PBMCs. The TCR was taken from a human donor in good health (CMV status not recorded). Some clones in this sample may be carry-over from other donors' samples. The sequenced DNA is TGTGCCAGTAGTCTACAGGGCCCGTTCGGCTACACCTTC. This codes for CASSLQGPFGYTF.